This T cell receptor beta chain was identified in a study of OX40 agonist ivuxolimab in advanced cancers. Study-wide background: As their treatment, patients were administered ivuxolimab, an agonistic anti-OX40 (CD134) antibody. Aged roughly 23 to 80 with a mean of approximately 60 years, they were about 83% male. A partial response was reached by three patients: one with hepatocellular carcinoma and two with cutaneous melanoma.

The assay was immunoSEQ multiplex PCR, and TCRdb's table has in-frame clones only and misses some. The top ten hold around 2% of the sample, which has over 65,000 clones, around 90% seen once. The length of the CDR3 is 14 residues. Germline V CDR1 and CDR2: MNHEY, SVGAGI. V shed 6 bases, J shed 1 base, and the junction held 5 bases outside the gene matches. This specimen was CD4+ or CD8+ T cells sorted from blood, taken in a trial of the OX40 agonist ivuxolimab. The receptor's source is an adult with an advanced solid tumor such as melanoma, head and neck, liver or kidney cancer. This chain uses TRBV6-5 with TRBJ1-2; 7 bases match TRBD1. As DNA, the CDR3 is TGTGCCAGCAGCTCATACAGGGGTAACTATGGCTACACCTTC. Translated, it gives CASSSYRGNYGYTF.